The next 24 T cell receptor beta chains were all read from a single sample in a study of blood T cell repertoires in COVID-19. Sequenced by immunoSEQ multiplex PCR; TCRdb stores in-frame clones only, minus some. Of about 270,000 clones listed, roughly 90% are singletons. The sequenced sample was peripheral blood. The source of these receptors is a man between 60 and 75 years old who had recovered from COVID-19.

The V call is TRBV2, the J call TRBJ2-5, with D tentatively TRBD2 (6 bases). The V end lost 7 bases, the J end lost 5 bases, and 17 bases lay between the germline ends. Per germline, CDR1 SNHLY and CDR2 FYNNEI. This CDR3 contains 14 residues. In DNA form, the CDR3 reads TGTGCCAGCACCCGGGACTGGGGGAGGGAGACCCAGTACTTC. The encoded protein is CASTRDWGRETQYF. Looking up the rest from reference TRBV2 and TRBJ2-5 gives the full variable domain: EPEVTQTPSHQVTQMGQEVILRCVPISNHLYFYWYRQILGQKVEFLVSFYNNEISEKSEIFDDQFSVERPDGSNFTLKIRSTKLEDSAMYFCASTRDWGRETQYFGPGTRLLVL.

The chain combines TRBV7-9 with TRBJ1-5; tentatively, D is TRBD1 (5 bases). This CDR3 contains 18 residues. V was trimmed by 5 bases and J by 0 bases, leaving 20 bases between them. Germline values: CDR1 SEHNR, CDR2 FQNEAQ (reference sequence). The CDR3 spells CASSLDSPSKYSNQPQHF. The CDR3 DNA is TGTGCCAGCAGCCTAGACAGCCCCTCAAAGTATAGCAATCAGCCCCAGCATTTT.

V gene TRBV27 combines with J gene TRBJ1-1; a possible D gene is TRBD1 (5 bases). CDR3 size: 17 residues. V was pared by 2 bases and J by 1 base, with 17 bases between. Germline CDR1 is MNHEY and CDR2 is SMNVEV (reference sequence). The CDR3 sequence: CASSLMGLSISNTEAFF. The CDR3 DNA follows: TGTGCCAGCAGTTTAATGGGACTCTCAATATCGAACACTGAAGCTTTCTTT.

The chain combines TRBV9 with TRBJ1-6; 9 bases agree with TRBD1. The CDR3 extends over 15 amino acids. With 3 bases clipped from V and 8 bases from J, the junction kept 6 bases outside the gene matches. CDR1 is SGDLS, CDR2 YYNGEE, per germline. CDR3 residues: CASSADRGIDSPLHF. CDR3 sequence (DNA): TGTGCCAGCAGCGCGGACAGGGGTATTGATTCACCCCTCCACTTT. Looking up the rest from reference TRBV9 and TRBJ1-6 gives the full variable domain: DSGVTQTPKHLITATGQRVTLRCSPRSGDLSVYWYQQSLDQGLQFLIQYYNGEERAKGNILERFSAQQFPDLHSELNLSSLELGDSALYFCASSADRGIDSPLHFGNGTRLTVT.

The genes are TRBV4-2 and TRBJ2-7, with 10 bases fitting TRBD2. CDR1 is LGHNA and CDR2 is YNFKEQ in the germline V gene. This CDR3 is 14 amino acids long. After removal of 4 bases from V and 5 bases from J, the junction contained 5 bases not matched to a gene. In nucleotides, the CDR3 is TGTGCCAGCAGCCTGACTAGCGGGTTCAACGAGCAGTACTTC. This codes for CASSLTSGFNEQYF.

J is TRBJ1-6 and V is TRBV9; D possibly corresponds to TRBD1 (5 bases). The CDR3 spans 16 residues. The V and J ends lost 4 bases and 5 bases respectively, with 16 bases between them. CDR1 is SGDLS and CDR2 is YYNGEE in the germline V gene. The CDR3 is CASSSGDGVNNSPLHF. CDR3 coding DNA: TGTGCCAGCAGCTCGGGGGACGGTGTAAATAATTCACCCCTCCACTTT. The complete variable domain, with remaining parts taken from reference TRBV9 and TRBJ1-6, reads DSGVTQTPKHLITATGQRVTLRCSPRSGDLSVYWYQQSLDQGLQFLIQYYNGEERAKGNILERFSAQQFPDLHSELNLSSLELGDSALYFCASSSGDGVNNSPLHFGNGTRLTVT.

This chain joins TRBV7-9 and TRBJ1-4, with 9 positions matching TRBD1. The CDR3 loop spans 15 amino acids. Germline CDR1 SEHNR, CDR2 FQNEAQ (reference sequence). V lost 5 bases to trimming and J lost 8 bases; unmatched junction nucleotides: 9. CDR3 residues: CASSILGTGIEKLFF. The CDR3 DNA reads TGTGCCAGCAGCATTCTCGGGACAGGGATCGAAAAACTGTTTTTT.

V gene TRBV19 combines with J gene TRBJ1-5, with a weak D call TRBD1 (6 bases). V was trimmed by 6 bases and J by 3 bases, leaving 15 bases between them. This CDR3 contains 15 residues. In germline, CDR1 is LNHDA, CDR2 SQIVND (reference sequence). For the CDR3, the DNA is TGTGCCAGTAGACTCAACCAGGGGAACAATCAGCCCCAGCATTTT. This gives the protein CASRLNQGNNQPQHF.

CDR3 DNA sequence: TGTGCCAGCAGTGAAAGGGGGGCGAGCGGGACCCTCTACAATGAGCAGTTCTTC. This translates into CASSERGASGTLYNEQFF. This chain links TRBV2 with TRBJ2-1; maybe TRBD2 (7 bases). V was cut by 2 bases and J by 3 bases, with 20 bases left in between. The CDR3 has 18 amino acids. Germline assignment: CDR1 SNHLY and CDR2 FYNNEI.

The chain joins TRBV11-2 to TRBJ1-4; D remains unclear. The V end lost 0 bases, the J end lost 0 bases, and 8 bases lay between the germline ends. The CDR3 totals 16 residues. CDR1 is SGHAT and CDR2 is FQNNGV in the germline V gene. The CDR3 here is CASSLERPATNEKLFF. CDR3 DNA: TGTGCCAGCAGCTTAGAACGCCCGGCAACTAATGAAAAACTGTTTTTT. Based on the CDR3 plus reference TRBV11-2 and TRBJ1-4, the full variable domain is EAGVAQSPRYKIIEKRQSVAFWCNPISGHATLYWYQQILGQGPKLLIQFQNNGVVDDSQLPKDRFSAERLKGVDSTLKIQPAKLEDSAVYLCASSLERPATNEKLFFGSGTQLSVL.

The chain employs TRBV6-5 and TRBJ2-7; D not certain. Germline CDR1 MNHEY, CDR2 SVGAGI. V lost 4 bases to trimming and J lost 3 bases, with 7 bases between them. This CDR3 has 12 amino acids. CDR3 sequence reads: CASSWSGYEQYF. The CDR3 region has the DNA TGTGCCAGCAGTTGGTCGGGCTACGAGCAGTACTTC.

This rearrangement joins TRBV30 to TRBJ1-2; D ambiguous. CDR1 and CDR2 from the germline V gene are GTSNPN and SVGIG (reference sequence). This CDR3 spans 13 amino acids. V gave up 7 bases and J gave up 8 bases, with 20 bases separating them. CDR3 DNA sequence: TGTGCCTTTCAATTCCAGGAGGCGAGGGGCTACACCTTC. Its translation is CAFQFQEARGYTF. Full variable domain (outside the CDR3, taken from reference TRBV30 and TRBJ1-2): SQTIHQWPATLVQPVGSPLSLECTVEGTSNPNLYWYRQAAGRGLQLLFYSVGIGQISSEVPQNLSASRPQDRQFILSSKKLLLSDSGFYLCAFQFQEARGYTFGSGTRLTVV.

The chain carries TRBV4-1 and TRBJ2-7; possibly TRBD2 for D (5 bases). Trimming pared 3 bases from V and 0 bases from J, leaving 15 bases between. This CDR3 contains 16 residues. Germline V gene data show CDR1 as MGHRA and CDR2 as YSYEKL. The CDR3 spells CASSQPTSGFSYEQYF. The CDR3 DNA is TGCGCCAGCAGCCAGCCCACCAGCGGCTTCTCCTACGAGCAGTACTTC.

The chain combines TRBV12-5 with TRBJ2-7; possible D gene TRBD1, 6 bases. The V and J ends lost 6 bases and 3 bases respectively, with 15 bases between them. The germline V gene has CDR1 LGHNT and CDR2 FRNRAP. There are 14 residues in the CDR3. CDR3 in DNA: TGTGCTAGTGGCCCGAACCGGGACAACTACGAGCAGTACTTC. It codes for CASGPNRDNYEQYF.

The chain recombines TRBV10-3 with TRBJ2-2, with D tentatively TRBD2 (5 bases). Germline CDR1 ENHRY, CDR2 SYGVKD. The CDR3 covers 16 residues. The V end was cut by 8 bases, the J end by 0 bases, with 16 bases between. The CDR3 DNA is TGTGCCATCGGAGACGGGAATAACCCGAACACCGGGGAGCTGTTTTTT. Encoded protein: CAIGDGNNPNTGELFF.

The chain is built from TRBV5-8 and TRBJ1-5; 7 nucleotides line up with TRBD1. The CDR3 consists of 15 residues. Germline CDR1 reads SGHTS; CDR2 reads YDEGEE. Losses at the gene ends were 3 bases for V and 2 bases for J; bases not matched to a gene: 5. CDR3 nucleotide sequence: TGTGCCAGCAGCTCACTTGGACAGGGCAATCAGCCCCAGCATTTT. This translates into CASSSLGQGNQPQHF.

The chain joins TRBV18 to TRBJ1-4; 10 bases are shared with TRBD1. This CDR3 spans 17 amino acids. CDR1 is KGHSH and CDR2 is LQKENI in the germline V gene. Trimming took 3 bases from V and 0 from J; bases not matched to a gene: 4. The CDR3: CASSPRDRGTTNEKLFF. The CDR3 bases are TGTGCCAGCTCACCTCGGGACAGGGGTACAACTAATGAAAAACTGTTTTTT. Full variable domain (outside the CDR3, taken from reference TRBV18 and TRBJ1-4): NAGVMQNPRHLVRRRGQEARLRCSPMKGHSHVYWYRQLPEEGLKFMVYLQKENIIDESGMPKERFSAEFPKEGPSILRIQQVVRGDSAAYFCASSPRDRGTTNEKLFFGSGTQLSVL.

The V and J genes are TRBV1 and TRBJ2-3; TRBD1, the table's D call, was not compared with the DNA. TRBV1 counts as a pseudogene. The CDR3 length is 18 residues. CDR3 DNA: TGCACCGCCGTTGGGGGCAAACCGAAGAAAACTAGCACAGATACGCAGTATTTT. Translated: CTAVGGKPKKTSTDTQYF.

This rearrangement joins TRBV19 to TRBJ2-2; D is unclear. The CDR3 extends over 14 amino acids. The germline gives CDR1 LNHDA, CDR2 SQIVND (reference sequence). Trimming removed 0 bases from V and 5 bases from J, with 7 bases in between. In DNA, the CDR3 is TGTGCCAGTAGTATAGAGACCGGGACCGGGGAGCTGTTTTTT. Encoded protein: CASSIETGTGELFF. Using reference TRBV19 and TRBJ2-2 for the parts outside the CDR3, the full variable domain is DGGITQSPKYLFRKEGQNVTLSCEQNLNHDAMYWYRQDPGQGLRLIYYSQIVNDFQKGDIAEGYSVSREKKESFPLTVTSAQKNPTAFYLCASSIETGTGELFFGEGSRLTVL.

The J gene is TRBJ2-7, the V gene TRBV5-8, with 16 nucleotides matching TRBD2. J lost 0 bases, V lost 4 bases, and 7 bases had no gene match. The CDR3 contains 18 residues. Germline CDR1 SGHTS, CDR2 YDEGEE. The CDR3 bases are TGTGCCAGCAGCCGGGGACTAGCGGGGGGGCGCACCTCCTACGAGCAGTACTTC. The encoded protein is CASSRGLAGGRTSYEQYF.

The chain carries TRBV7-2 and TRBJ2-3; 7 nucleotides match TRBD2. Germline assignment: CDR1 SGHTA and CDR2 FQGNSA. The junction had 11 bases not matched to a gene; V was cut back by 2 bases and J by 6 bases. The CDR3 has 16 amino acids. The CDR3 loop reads CASSLSWGDYADTQYF. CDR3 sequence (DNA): TGTGCCAGCAGCTTAAGTTGGGGGGACTACGCCGATACGCAGTATTTT.

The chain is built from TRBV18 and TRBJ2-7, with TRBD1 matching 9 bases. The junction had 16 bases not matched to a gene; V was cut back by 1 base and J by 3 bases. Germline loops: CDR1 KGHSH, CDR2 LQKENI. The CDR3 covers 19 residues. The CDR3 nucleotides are TGTGCCAGCTCACCACGAGGCCAATCCCCGGGACAGGGAGGCTACGAGCAGTACTTC. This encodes CASSPRGQSPGQGGYEQYF.

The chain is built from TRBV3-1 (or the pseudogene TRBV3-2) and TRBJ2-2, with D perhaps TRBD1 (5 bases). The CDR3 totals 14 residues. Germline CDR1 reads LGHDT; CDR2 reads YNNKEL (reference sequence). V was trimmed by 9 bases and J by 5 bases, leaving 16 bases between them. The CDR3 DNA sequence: TGTGCCAGTAGCATGGGGCGTAGTACCGGGGAGCTGTTTTTT. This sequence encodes CASSMGRSTGELFF.

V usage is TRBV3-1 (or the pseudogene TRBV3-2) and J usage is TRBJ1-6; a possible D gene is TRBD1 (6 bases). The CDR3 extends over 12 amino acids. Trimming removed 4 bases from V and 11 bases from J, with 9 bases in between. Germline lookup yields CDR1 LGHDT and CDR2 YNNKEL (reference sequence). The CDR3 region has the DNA TGTGCCAGCAGCCCCGGGACAACACCCCTCCACTTT. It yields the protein CASSPGTTPLHF.